One sample yielded the 12 T cell receptor beta chains listed below, sequenced in a study of beta chain features in type 1 diabetes. Study findings and constraints: Across all four CD4+ subsets, people with type 1 diabetes showed modestly shorter TCRB CDR3s.

These receptors have no known antigen. Isolated RNA was reverse transcribed in full, so expressed TCRB transcripts were sequenced. Some clones are missing from TCRdb's copy, which holds only in-frame ones; the method was immunoSEQ multiplex PCR. The table lists 600,000 to 700,000 clones, 12% of them singletons. Sequences were obtained from naive CD4+ T cells from blood. The receptors stem from a man younger than 45 with type 1 diabetes.

This clone has more than one count but fewer than ten. The chain employs TRBV7-9 and TRBJ1-5, with D possibly being TRBD1 (5 bases). Germline values: CDR1 SEHNR, CDR2 FQNEAQ (reference sequence). V lost 7 bases to trimming and J lost 5 bases, with 12 bases between them. This CDR3 contains 13 residues. CDR3 nucleotide sequence: TGTGCCAGCACCCGCGGGGGTGATCAGCCCCAGCATTTT. It yields the protein CASTRGGDQPQHF.

This clone was seen a handful of times. The rearrangement links TRBV11-3 to TRBJ2-4; D possibly matches TRBD1 or TRBD2 (6 bases each). The germline V gene has CDR1 SGHNT and CDR2 YENEEA. The CDR3 is 14 residues long. The V gene lost 6 bases and the J gene lost 6 bases, with 15 bases spanning the gap. The CDR3 sequence is CASSPGGWVNIQYF. DNA for the CDR3: TGTGCCAGCAGTCCCGGGGGCTGGGTAAACATTCAGTACTTC.

This clone appeared a few times. The rearrangement links TRBV25-1 to TRBJ1-1; D gene uncertain. This CDR3 has 15 amino acids. Trimming cost V 2 bases and J 0 bases, with 10 bases left between them. Germline V gene sequence: CDR1 MGHDK, CDR2 SYGVNS. Here the CDR3 DNA reads TGTGCCAGCAGTGAACCCGACGACTTGAACACTGAAGCTTTCTTT. Encoded protein: CASSEPDDLNTEAFF.

Only a few counts were recorded for this clone. The chain has TRBV19 and TRBJ1-1, with D uncertain. Germline CDR1 and CDR2: LNHDA and SQIVND (reference sequence). The length of the CDR3 is 13 residues. V shed 2 bases and J shed 0 bases, with 4 bases lying between them. In nucleotides, the CDR3 is TGTGCCAGTAGTATAACAGTGAACACTGAAGCTTTCTTT. It specifies CASSITVNTEAFF. Based on the CDR3 plus reference TRBV19 and TRBJ1-1, the full variable domain is DGGITQSPKYLFRKEGQNVTLSCEQNLNHDAMYWYRQDPGQGLRLIYYSQIVNDFQKGDIAEGYSVSREKKESFPLTVTSAQKNPTAFYLCASSITVNTEAFFGQGTRLTVV.

This rearrangement joins TRBV11-2 to TRBJ2-1; 8 nucleotides align to TRBD2. CDR3 size: 15 residues. With 5 bases clipped from V and 0 bases from J, the junction kept 3 bases outside the gene matches. CDR1 and CDR2 (germline): SGHAT, FQNNGV. The CDR3 DNA reads as TGTGCCAGCAGCCCCACTAGCGGCTCCTACAATGAGCAGTTCTTC. Its protein product is CASSPTSGSYNEQFF.

In nucleotides, the CDR3 is TGTGCCAGCAGCAAAAGCGGGGTTGGCACAGATACGCAGTATTTT. Its translation: CASSKSGVGTDTQYF. V is TRBV14 and J is TRBJ2-3; 7 bases align to TRBD2. Looked up from germline, CDR1 is SGHDN and CDR2 is FVKESK. J was trimmed by 1 base and V by 5 bases; bases with no gene match: 6. This CDR3 comprises 15 residues.

This chain connects TRBV19 to TRBJ2-1, with unresolved D. The CDR3 length is 14 residues. V was trimmed by 5 bases and J by 0 bases, leaving 8 bases between them. Germline values: CDR1 LNHDA, CDR2 SQIVND (reference sequence). The CDR3: CASSDILSYNEQFF. DNA of the CDR3: TGTGCCAGTAGTGATATTCTCTCCTACAATGAGCAGTTCTTC.

The rearrangement uses TRBV28 and TRBJ1-5, with a tentative D call TRBD1 (5 bases). Deletions cut 5 bases from V and 6 bases from J, with 14 bases between. This CDR3 comprises 14 residues. Germline loops: CDR1 MDHEN, CDR2 SYDVKM. The CDR3 here is CASSPGTGSQPQHF. The DNA for the CDR3 is TGTGCCAGCAGTCCCGGGACTGGGAGTCAGCCCCAGCATTTT.

Only a few counts were recorded for this clone. The genes are TRBV7-2 and TRBJ2-3; 10 bases map to TRBD1. Unmatched junction bases numbered 3, after V lost 0 bases and J lost 3 bases. Germline CDR1 reads SGHTA; CDR2 reads FQGNSA. CDR3 length equals 16 residues. CDR3 sequence reads: CASSLAPDRGTDTQYF. Written as DNA, the CDR3 is TGTGCCAGCAGCTTAGCGCCGGACAGGGGGACAGATACGCAGTATTTT.

DNA of the CDR3: TGTGCCAGCAGCTCCTATGAAACAGGGGCCACGCAGTATTTT. This codes for CASSSYETGATQYF. This chain uses TRBV5-4 with TRBJ2-3, with 7 nucleotides matching TRBD1. The germline V gene encodes CDR1 SGHNT and CDR2 YYREEE (reference sequence). The CDR3 spans 14 residues. Unmatched junction bases numbered 10, after V lost 3 bases and J lost 9 bases.

This clone was observed a handful of times. The chain carries TRBV12-5 and TRBJ1-4; TRBD1 agrees at 8 bases. The CDR3 covers 14 residues. CDR1 and CDR2 (germline): LGHNT, FRNRAP. The J segment lost 5 bases and the V segment lost 6 bases, leaving 5 bases of the junction unmatched. The CDR3 loop is CASGPRTGNEKLFF. The DNA for the CDR3 is TGTGCTAGTGGACCCCGGACAGGGAATGAAAAACTGTTTTTT.

The gene calls are TRBV7-8 and TRBJ2-1; D unclear. Trimming removed 0 bases at V and 9 bases at J, with 12 bases between. The germline gives CDR1 SGHVS, CDR2 FQNEAQ. The CDR3 sequence is 14 residues long. CDR3 bases: TGTGCCAGCAGCTTAGCGACTGCAATAGGTGAGCAGTTCTTC. It encodes CASSLATAIGEQFF.